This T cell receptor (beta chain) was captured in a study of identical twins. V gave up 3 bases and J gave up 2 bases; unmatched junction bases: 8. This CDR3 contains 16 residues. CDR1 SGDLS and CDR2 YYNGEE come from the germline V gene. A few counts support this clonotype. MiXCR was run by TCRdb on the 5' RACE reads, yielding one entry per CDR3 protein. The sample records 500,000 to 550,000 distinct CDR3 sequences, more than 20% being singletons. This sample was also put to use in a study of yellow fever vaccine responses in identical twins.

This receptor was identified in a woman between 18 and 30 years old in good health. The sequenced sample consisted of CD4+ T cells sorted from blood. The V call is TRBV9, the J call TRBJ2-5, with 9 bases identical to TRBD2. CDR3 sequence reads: CASSGISGSAQETQYF. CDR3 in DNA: TGTGCCAGCAGCGGAATTAGCGGGAGTGCACAAGAGACCCAGTACTTC.